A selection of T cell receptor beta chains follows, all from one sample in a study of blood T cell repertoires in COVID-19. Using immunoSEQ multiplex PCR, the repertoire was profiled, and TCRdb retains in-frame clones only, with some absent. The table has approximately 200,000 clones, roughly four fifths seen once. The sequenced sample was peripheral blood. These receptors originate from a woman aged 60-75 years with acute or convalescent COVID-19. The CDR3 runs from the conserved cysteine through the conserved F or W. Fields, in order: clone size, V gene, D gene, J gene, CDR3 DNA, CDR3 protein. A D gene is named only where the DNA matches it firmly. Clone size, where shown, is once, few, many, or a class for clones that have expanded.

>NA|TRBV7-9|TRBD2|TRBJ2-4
TGTGCCAGCAGCTTAGATTTTTCGGGGGAGGGGAACATTCAGTACTTC
CASSLDFSGEGNIQYF
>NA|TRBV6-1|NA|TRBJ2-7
TGTGCCAGCAGTGAATTGGGAGATCCCTACTACGAGCAGTACTTC
CASSELGDPYYEQYF
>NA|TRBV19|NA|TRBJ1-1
TGTGCCAGTAGGGGCAGGGAAAGAGTGGGCACTGAAGCTTTCTTT
CASRGRERVGTEAFF
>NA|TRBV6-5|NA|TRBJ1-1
TGTGCCAGCAGTTCGTATGCCAGTTCAACTGAAGCTTTCTTT
CASSSYASSTEAFF
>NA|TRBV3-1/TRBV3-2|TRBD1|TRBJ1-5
TGTGCCAGCAGCCAAGAGGTCCCCGGGACAGGGGGCACTCAGCCCCAGCATTTT
CASSQEVPGTGGTQPQHF
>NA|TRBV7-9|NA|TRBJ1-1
TGTGCCAGCAGCCCGGGGGGGGTTGAAGCTTTCTTT
CASSPGGVEAFF
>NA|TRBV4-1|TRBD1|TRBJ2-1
TGCGCCAGCAGCCAAGTCCCCAGGGGGCTTATCAATGAGCAGTTCTTC
CASSQVPRGLINEQFF
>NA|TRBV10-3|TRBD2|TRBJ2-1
TGTGCCATCAGTGCGGAGCGGGGGGGTCAATACAATGAGCAGTTCTTC
CAISAERGGQYNEQFF
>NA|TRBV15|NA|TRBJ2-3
TGTGCCACCAGCAGAGACGCAGGGACAGATACGCAGTATTTT
CATSRDAGTDTQYF
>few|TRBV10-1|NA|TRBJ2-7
TGCGCCAGCAGTGAGCCAGGGTACGAGCAGTACTTC
CASSEPGYEQYF
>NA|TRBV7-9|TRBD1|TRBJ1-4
TGTGCCAGCAGCCCCGGACAGGGGACGTCGGATAATGAAAAACTGTTTTTT
CASSPGQGTSDNEKLFF
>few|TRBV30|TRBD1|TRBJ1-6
TGTGCCTGGGAACACAGGCGGGACAGGGGGGATTCACCCCTCCACTTT
CAWEHRRDRGDSPLHF
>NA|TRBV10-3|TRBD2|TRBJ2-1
TGTGCCATCAGTGCCCACCCAGCCACTAGCGGGGGGGCCGAGATTGAGCAGTTCTTC
CAISAHPATSGGAEIEQFF
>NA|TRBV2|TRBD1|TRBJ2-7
TGTGCCAGCAGTGAACGACAGGGGCTTAGAAGCTTC
CASSERQGLRSF
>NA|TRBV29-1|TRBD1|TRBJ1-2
TGCAGCGCTGGGCAGGGACAGGACTATGGCTACACCTTC
CSAGQGQDYGYTF
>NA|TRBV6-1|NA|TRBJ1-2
TGTGCCAGCAGTGAGACTACCCTCCCGACGGATGGCTACACCTTC
CASSETTLPTDGYTF
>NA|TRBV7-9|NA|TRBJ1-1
TGTGCCAGCAGCCCACAGGGAGGGGGGAACACTGAAGCTTTCTTT
CASSPQGGGNTEAFF
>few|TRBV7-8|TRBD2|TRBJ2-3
TGTGCCAGCAGCTTGCACAGTCTAGCGGGTAGCACAGATACGCAGTATTTT
CASSLHSLAGSTDTQYF
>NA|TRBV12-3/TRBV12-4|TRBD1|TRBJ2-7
TGTGCCAGCAGTTGGACAGGGGGCTACGAGCAGTACTTC
CASSWTGGYEQYF
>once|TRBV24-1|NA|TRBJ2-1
TGTGCCACCAGCGCAGCTATCGGACACCTCGTGTTCTTC
CATSAAIGHLVFF
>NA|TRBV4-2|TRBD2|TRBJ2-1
TGTGCCAGCAGCCAAGATAGGGATCGGCCTAGCGGGGCCTCCTACAATGAGCAGTTCTTC
CASSQDRDRPSGASYNEQFF
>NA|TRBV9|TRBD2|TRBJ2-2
TGTGCCAGCAGCGGGGCTAGCGGGGCGAACACCGGGGAGCTGTTTTTT
CASSGASGANTGELFF
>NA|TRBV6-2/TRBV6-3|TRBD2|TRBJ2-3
TGTGCCAGCAGTTGGGGGGGAAGCACGAATACGCAGTATTTT
CASSWGGSTNTQYF
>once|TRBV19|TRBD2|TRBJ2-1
TGTGCCAGTAGTTATAGCGGGGGAATTTCCTACAATGAGCAGTTCTTC
CASSYSGGISYNEQFF
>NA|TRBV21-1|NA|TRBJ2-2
TGTGCCAGCAGCAATACAGCTGGAACGAACACCGGGGAGCTGTTTTTT
CASSNTAGTNTGELFF
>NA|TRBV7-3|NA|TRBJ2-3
TGTGCCAGCAGCCCCGGACTAATCACAGATACGCAGTATTTT
CASSPGLITDTQYF
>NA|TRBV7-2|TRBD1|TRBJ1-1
TGTGCCAGCAGACAAGACAGGGTGAGCACTGAAGCTTTCTTT
CASRQDRVSTEAFF
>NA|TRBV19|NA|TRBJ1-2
TGTGCCAGTAGTCGTTTAGGGGAACCATATGGCTACACCTTC
CASSRLGEPYGYTF
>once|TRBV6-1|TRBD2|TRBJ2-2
TGTGCCAGCAGTCAGGCCGGGACTACAACCGGGGAGCTGTTTTTT
CASSQAGTTTGELFF
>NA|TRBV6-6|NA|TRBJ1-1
TGTGCCTCGACAGGTTTCACTGAAGCTTTCTTT
CASTGFTEAFF
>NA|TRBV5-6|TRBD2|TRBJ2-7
TGTGCCAGCAGGGGACTAGCGGGTAGCTCCTACGAGCAGTACTTC
CASRGLAGSSYEQYF
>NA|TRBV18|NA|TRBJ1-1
TGTGCCAGCTCACCAGTCATGAACACTGAAGCTTTCTTT
CASSPVMNTEAFF
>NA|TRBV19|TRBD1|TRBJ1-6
TGTGCCAGTAGCCCCGGGACAGGGATGAATTCACCCCTCCACTTT
CASSPGTGMNSPLHF
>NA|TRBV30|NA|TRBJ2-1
TGTGCCTGGAGTTCGAGCGGGCAGTTAAACAATGAGCAGTTCTTC
CAWSSSGQLNNEQFF
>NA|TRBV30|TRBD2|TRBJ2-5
TGTGCCTGGAGTGCGGGGGGTAGTGAAGAGACCCAGTACTTC
CAWSAGGSEETQYF
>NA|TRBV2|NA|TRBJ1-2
TGTGCCAGCAGTGAGGGGGGTTCCGACACCTTC
CASSEGGSDTF
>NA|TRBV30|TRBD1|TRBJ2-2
TGTGCCTGGAGTGGGGGACAGGGAGCCGGGGAGCTGTTTTTT
CAWSGGQGAGELFF
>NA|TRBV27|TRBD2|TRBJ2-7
TGTGCCAGCAGTCCGGGACTAGCGAACTACGAGCAGTACTTC
CASSPGLANYEQYF
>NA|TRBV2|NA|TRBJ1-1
TGTGCCAGCAGTGTCAGGTCGGCAGCCACTGAAGCTTTCTTT
CASSVRSAATEAFF
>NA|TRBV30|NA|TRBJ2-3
TGTGCCTGGAGTGTAAGCGGCACAGATACGCAGTATTTT
CAWSVSGTDTQYF
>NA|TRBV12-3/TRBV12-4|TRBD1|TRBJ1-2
TGTGCCAGCGGCTCACGACAGGGGGGTGGCTACACCTTC
CASGSRQGGGYTF
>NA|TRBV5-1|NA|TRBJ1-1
TGCGCCAGCAGTAGAGGGATCCCAGCTGAGATGAACACTGAAGCTTTCTTT
CASSRGIPAEMNTEAFF
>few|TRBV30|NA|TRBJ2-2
TGTGCCTGGAGTGTGCTGGGGAGCGGGGAGCTGTTTTTT
CAWSVLGSGELFF
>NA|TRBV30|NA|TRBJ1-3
TGTGCCTGGACTCGGGGGGCTGACACCATATATTTT
CAWTRGADTIYF
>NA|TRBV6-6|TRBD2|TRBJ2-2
TGTGCCAGCAGTCATAGCGGGGGGGACACCGGGGAGCTGTTTTTT
CASSHSGGDTGELFF
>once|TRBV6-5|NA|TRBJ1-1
TGTGCCAGCAGTTGGGACACGAACACTGAAGCTTTCTTT
CASSWDTNTEAFF
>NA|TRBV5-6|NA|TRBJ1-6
TGTGCCAGCAGCTTGAATGGGCAGCTCGAGTATTCACCCCTCCACTTT
CASSLNGQLEYSPLHF
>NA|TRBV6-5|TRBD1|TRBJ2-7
TGTGCCAGCAGTTCCGGACAGGGTTTACAGCAGTACTTC
CASSSGQGLQQYF
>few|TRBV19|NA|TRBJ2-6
TGTGCCAGTAGTCTGCCGAGCGGTCCCGCTGGGGCCAACGTCCTGACTTTC
CASSLPSGPAGANVLTF
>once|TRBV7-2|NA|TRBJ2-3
TGTGCCAGCAGCTTAATGGGCGGAGGAGGAGATACGCAGTATTTT
CASSLMGGGGDTQYF
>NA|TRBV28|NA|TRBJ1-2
TGTGCCAGCACAACAGCACTAGCTAACTATGGCTACACCTTC
CASTTALANYGYTF
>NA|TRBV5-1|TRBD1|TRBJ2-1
TGCGCCAGCAGCTTGGTGGGACAGGAGTTCTACAATGAGCAGTTCTTC
CASSLVGQEFYNEQFF
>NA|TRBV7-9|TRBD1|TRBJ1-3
TGTGCCAGCAGCTCCTGGACAGGTGGGAACTCTGGAAACACCATATATTTT
CASSSWTGGNSGNTIYF
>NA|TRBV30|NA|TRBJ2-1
TGTGCCTGGAGTGTACGGGTAAGCTCCTACAATGAGCAGTTCTTC
CAWSVRVSSYNEQFF